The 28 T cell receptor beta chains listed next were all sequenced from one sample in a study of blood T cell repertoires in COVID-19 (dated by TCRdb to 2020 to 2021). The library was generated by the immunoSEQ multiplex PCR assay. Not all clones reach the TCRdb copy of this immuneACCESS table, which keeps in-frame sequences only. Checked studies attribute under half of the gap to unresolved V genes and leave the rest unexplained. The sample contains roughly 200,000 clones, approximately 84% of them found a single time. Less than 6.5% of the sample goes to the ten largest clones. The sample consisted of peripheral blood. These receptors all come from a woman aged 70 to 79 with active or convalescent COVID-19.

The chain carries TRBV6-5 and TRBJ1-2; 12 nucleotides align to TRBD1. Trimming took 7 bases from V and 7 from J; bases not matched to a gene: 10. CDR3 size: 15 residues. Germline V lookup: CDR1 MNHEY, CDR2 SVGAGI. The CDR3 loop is CASIKTGTGGSGYTF. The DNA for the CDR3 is TGTGCCAGCATCAAGACCGGGACAGGGGGCTCTGGCTACACCTTC.

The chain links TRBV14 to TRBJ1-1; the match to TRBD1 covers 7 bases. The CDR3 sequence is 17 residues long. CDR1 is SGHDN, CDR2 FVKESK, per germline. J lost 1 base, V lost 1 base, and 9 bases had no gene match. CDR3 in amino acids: CASSQGMGQTGNTEAFF. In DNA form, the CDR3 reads TGTGCCAGCAGCCAAGGTATGGGACAGACTGGGAACACTGAAGCTTTCTTT.

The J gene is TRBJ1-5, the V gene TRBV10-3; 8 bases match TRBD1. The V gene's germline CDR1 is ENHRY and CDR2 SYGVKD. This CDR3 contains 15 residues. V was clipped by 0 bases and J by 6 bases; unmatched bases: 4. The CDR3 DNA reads TGTGCCATCAGTGAGTCCGGACAGGGAAGTCAGCCCCAGCATTTT. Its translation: CAISESGQGSQPQHF.

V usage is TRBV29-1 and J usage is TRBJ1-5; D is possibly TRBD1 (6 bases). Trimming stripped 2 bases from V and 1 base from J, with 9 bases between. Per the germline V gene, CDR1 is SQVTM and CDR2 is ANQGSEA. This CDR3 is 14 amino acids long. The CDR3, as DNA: TGCAGCGTTGAATTGACAGGAAGCAATCAGCCCCAGCATTTT. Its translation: CSVELTGSNQPQHF.

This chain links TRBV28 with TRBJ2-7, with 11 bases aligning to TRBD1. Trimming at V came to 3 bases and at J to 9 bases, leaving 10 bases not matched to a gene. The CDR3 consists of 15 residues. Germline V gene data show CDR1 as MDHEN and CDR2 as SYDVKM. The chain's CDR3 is CASSLGTGGRDGQYF. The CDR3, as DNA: TGTGCCAGCAGTTTGGGGACAGGGGGGAGGGATGGGCAGTACTTC.

DNA of the CDR3: TGTGCCAGCAGCCAAGGGATAGCGGCAACAGATACGCAGTATTTT. The encoded protein is CASSQGIAATDTQYF. The rearrangement uses TRBV3-1 (or the pseudogene TRBV3-2) and TRBJ2-3; a possible D gene is TRBD2 (6 bases). The V gene's germline CDR1 is LGHDT and CDR2 YNNKEL (reference sequence). This CDR3 has 15 amino acids. Trimming took 1 base from V and 3 from J, leaving 11 bases between them.

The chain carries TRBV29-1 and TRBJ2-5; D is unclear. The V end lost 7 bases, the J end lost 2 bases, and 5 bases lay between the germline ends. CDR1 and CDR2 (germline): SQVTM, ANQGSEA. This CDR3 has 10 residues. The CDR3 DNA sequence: TGCAGCGGCCTACAAGAGACCCAGTACTTC. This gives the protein CSGLQETQYF.

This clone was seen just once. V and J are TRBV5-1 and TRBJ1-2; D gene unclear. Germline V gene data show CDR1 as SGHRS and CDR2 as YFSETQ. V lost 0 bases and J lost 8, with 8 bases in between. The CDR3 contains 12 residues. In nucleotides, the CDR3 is TGCGCCAGCAGCTTGGACAGTCGAGGCTACACCTTC. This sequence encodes CASSLDSRGYTF. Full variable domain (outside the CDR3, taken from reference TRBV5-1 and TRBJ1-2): KAGVTQTPRYLIKTRGQQVTLSCSPISGHRSVSWYQQTPGQGLQFLFEYFSETQRNKGNFPGRFSGRQFSNSRSEMNVSTLELGDSALYLCASSLDSRGYTFGSGTRLTVV.

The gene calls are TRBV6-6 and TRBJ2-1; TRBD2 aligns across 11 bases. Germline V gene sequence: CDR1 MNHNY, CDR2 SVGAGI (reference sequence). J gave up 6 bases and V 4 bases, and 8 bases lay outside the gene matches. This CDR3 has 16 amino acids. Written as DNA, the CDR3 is TGTGCCAGCAGTTCGGGACTAGCGGTCCTCGGCAATGAGCAGTTCTTC. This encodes CASSSGLAVLGNEQFF.

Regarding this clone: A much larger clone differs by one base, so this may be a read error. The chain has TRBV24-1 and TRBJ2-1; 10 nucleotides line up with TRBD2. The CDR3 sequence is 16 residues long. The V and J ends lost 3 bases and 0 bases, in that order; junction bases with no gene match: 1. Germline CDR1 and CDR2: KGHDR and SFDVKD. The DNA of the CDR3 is TGTGCCACCAGTGATCCTAGCGGGAGCTCCTACAATGAGCAGTTCTTC. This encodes CATSDPSGSSYNEQFF.

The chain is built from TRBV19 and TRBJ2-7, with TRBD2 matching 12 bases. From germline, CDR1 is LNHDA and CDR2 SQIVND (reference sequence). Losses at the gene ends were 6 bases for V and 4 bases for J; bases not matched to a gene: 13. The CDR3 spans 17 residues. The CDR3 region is CASSRLLTSGSGYEQYF. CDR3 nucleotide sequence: TGTGCCAGTAGCCGCCTCCTGACTAGCGGGAGCGGGTACGAGCAGTACTTC. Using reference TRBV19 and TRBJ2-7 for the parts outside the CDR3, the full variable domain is DGGITQSPKYLFRKEGQNVTLSCEQNLNHDAMYWYRQDPGQGLRLIYYSQIVNDFQKGDIAEGYSVSREKKESFPLTVTSAQKNPTAFYLCASSRLLTSGSGYEQYFGPGTRLTVT.

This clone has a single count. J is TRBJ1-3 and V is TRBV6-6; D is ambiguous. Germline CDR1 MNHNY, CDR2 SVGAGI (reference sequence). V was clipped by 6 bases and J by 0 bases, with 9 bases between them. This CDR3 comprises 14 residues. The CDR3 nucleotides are TGTGCCAGCAGCCAACAGAACTCTGGAAACACCATATATTTT. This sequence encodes CASSQQNSGNTIYF.

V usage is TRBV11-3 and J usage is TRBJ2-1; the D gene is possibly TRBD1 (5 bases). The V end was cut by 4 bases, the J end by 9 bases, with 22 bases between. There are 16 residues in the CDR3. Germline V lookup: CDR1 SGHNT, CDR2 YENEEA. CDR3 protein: CASSSPRGGGGGEQFF. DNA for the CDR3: TGTGCCAGCAGCTCTCCTAGGGGCGGCGGCGGTGGTGAGCAGTTCTTC. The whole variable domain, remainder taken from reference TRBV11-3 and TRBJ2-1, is EAGVVQSPRYKIIEKKQPVAFWCNPISGHNTLYWYLQNLGQGPELLIRYENEEAVDDSQLPKDRFSAERLKGVDSTLKIQPAELGDSAVYLCASSSPRGGGGGEQFFGPGTRLTVL.

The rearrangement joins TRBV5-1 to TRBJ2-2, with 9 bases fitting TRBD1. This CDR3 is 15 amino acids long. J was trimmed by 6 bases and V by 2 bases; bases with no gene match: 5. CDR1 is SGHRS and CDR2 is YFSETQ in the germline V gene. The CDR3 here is CASSLNRGQAGELFF. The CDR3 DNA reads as TGCGCCAGCAGCTTAAACAGGGGGCAGGCCGGGGAGCTGTTTTTT.

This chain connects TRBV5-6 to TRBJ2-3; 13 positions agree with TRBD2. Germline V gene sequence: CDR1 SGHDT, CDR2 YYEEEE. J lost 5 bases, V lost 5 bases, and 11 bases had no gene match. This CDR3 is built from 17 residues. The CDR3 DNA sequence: TGTGCCAGCAGGTTCAGGACTAGCGGGAGCGGTAAAGATACGCAGTATTTT. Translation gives CASRFRTSGSGKDTQYF.

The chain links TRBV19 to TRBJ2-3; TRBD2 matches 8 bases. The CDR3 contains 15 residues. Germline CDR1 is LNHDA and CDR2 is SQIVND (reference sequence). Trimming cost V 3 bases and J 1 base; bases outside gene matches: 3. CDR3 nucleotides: TGTGCCAGTAGTATCAGGCGGGAGGGCACAGATACGCAGTATTTT. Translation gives CASSIRREGTDTQYF. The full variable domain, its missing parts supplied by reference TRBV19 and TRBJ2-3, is DGGITQSPKYLFRKEGQNVTLSCEQNLNHDAMYWYRQDPGQGLRLIYYSQIVNDFQKGDIAEGYSVSREKKESFPLTVTSAQKNPTAFYLCASSIRREGTDTQYFGPGTRLTVL.

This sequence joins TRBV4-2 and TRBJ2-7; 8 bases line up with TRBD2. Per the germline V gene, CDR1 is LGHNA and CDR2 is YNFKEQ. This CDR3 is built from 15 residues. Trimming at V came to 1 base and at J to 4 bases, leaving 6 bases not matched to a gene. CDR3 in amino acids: CASSQATSGSYEQYF. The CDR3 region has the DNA TGTGCCAGCAGCCAAGCTACTAGCGGAAGTTACGAGCAGTACTTC.

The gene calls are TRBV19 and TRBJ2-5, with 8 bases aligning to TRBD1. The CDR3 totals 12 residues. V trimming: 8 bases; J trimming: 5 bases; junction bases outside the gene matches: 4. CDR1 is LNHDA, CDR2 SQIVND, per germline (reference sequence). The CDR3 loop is CASGQGLETQYF. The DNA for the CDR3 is TGTGCCAGTGGACAGGGTCTGGAGACCCAGTACTTC.

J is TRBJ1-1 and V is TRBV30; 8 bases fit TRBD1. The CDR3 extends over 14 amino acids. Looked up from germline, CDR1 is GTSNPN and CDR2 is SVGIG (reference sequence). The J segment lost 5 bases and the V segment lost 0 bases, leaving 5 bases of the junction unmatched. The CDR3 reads CAWSVQGVWTEAFF. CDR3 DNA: TGTGCCTGGAGTGTACAGGGGGTTTGGACTGAAGCTTTCTTT. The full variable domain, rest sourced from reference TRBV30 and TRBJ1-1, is SQTIHQWPATLVQPVGSPLSLECTVEGTSNPNLYWYRQAAGRGLQLLFYSVGIGQISSEVPQNLSASRPQDRQFILSSKKLLLSDSGFYLCAWSVQGVWTEAFFGQGTRLTVV.

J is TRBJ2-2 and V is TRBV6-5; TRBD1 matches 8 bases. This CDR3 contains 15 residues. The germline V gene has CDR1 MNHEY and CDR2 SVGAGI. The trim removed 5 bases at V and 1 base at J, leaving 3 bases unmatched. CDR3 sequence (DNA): TGTGCCAGCAGTAGGACAGGGTTGAACACCGGGGAGCTGTTTTTT. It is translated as CASSRTGLNTGELFF.

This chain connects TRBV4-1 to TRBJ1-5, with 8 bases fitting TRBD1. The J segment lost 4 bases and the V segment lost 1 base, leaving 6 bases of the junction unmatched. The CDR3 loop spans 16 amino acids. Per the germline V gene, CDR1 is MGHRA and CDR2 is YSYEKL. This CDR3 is CASSQVNGQGNQPQHF. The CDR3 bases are TGCGCCAGCAGCCAAGTCAACGGACAGGGTAATCAGCCCCAGCATTTT.

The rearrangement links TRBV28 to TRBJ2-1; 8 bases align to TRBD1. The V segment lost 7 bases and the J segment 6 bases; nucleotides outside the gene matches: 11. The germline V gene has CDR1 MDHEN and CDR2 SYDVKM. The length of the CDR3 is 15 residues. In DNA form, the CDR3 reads TGTGCCAGCAAGGCGCCGGGACAGGCGATCAATGAGCAGTTCTTC. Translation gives CASKAPGQAINEQFF.

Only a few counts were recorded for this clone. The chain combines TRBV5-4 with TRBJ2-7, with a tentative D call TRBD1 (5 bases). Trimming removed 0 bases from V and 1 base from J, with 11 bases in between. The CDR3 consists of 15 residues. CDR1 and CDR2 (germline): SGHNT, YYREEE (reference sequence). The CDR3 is CASSLDVDSSYEQYF. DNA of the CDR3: TGTGCCAGCAGCTTGGATGTTGACAGTTCCTACGAGCAGTACTTC.

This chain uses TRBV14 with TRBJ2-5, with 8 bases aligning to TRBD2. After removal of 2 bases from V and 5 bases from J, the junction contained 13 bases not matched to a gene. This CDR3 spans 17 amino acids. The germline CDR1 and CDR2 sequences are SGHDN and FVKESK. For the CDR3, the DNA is TGTGCCAGCAGCCAACAAGACGTGATAGCGGGATGGGAGACCCAGTACTTC. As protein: CASSQQDVIAGWETQYF.

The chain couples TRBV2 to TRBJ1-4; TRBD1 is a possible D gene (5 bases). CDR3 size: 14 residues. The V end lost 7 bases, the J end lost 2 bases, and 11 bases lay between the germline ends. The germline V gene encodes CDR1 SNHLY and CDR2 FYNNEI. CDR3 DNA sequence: TGTGCCAGCAACGTCCAGGGCACTAATGAAAAACTGTTTTTT. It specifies CASNVQGTNEKLFF.

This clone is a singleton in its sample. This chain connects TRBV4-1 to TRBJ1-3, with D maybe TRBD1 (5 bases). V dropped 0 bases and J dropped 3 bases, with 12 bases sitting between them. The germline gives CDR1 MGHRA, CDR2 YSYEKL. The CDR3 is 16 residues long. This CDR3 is CASSQDAGLVGNTIYF. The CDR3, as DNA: TGCGCCAGCAGCCAAGACGCAGGGTTAGTTGGAAACACCATATATTTT.

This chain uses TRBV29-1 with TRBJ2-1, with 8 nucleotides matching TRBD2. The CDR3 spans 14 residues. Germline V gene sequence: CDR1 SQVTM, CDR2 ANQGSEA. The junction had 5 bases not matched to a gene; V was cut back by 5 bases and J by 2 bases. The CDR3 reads CSVISTSAYNEQFF. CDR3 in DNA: TGCAGCGTTATTTCGACTAGCGCCTACAATGAGCAGTTCTTC.

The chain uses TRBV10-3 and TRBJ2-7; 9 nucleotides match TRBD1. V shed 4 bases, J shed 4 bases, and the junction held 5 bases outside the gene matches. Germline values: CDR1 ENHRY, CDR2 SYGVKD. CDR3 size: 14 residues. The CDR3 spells CAISASGQGYEQYF. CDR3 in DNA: TGTGCCATCAGTGCTTCGGGACAGGGTTACGAGCAGTACTTC.